This TCR beta chain was profiled in a study of blood T cell repertoires in COVID-19. The overall study: PBMCs, B-cell-depleted T cells, or T cells provided the cDNA or gDNA that made up the material.

The CDR3 covers 15 residues. Germline CDR1 MGHRA, CDR2 YSYEKL. Germline trimming cut 3 bases from V and 7 bases from J; bases unmatched to any gene: 7. The age range of participants was 18 to 89 years, with residence in about two dozen US areas. The study counted Cohort 3 donors as recovered given two negative PCRs, clearance, or symptom resolution. Per the study methods: The assay estimated nucleated cells by amplifying reference gene primers. Sequencing was performed with immunoSEQ multiplex PCR; in TCRdb, only in-frame clones are kept and a portion is missing. That table is the source of V, J and clone size, and D and trimming were worked out from the DNA. The repertoire holds 250,000 to 300,000 clones, with about nine tenths as singletons.

Sequenced input: PBMCs or T cells enriched from blood (not recorded which). V gene TRBV4-1 combines with J gene TRBJ1-4; 8 bases are a match to TRBD1. The origin of this receptor is a man aged 18-30 years who had recovered from COVID-19. In nucleotides, the CDR3 is TGCGCCAGCAGCCATAGCGGACAGGGAAGTGAAAAACTGTTTTTT. This codes for CASSHSGQGSEKLFF.